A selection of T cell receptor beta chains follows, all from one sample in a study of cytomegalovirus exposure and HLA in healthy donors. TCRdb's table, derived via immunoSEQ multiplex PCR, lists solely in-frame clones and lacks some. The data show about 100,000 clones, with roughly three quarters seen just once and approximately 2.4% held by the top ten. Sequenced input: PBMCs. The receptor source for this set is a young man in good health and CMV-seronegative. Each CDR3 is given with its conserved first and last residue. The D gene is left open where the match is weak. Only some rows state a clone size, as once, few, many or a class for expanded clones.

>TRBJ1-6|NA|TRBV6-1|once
TGTGCCAGCAGTGCCCGGGGGTACGATTCACCCCTCCACTTT
CASSARGYDSPLHF
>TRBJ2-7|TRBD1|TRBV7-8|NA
TGTGCCAGCAGCTTAGCCGGACAGGGTGGTTACGAGCAGTACTTC
CASSLAGQGGYEQYF
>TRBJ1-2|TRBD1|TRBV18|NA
TGTGCCAGCTCACCATTGACAGGGGGAGGCTACACCTTC
CASSPLTGGGYTF
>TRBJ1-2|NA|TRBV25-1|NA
TGTGCCAGCAGTGAAGGCGCGGTGCACGGCTACACCTTC
CASSEGAVHGYTF
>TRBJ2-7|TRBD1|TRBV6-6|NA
TGTGCCAGCAGCCCAAGACAGGGGCCCCCACACGAGCAGTACTTC
CASSPRQGPPHEQYF
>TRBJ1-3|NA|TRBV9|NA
TGTGCCAGCAGCGTAGGGGTCCAGAGGTCTGGAAACACCATATATTTT
CASSVGVQRSGNTIYF
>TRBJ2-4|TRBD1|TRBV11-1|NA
TGTGCCAGCAGCCGAAGATGGGGACAGAGAAACATTCAGTACTTC
CASSRRWGQRNIQYF
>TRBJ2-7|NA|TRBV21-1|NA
TGTGCCAGCAGCAAAGAAGGGGATTGGCGGGACAGTGGCTCCTACGAGCAGTACTTC
CASSKEGDWRDSGSYEQYF
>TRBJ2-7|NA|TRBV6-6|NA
TGTGCCAGCAGTTTTGAGACAGTGGGGCAGTACTTC
CASSFETVGQYF
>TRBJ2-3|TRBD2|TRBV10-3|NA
TGTGCCATCAGTGGGACTAGCGGCCCCGGTCGGAAAGATACGCAGTATTTT
CAISGTSGPGRKDTQYF
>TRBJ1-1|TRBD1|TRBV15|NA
TGTGCCACCGAATCCGGGACAGCGCGGCTTGGGGAAGCTTTCTTT
CATESGTARLGEAFF
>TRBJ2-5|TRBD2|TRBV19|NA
TGTGCCAGTAGTATAGCCCTTTTGGGGACTAGCGGGGGGGCCTTGGAGACCCAGTACTTC
CASSIALLGTSGGALETQYF
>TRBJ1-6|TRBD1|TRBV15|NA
TGTGCCACCAGCACGGGACAGTCGAATTCACCCCTCCACTTT
CATSTGQSNSPLHF
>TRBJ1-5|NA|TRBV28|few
TGTGCCAGCAGTTTCTCAGCAAGGGGTGGCAATCAGCCCCAGCATTTT
CASSFSARGGNQPQHF
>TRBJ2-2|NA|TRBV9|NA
TGTGCCAGCAGCCCCCTGGGGGCAGGGGGGACCGGGGAGCTGTTTTTT
CASSPLGAGGTGELFF
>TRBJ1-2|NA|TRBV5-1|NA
TGCGCCAGCAGCTTGGATGGGACACCTCCCTATGGCTACACCTTC
CASSLDGTPPYGYTF
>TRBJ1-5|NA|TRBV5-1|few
TGCGCCAGCAGCTTTGGAGGGATTAGCAATCAGCCCCAGCATTTT
CASSFGGISNQPQHF
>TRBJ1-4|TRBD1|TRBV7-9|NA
TGTGCCAGCAGCTTCTCTTCGGGACAGCTTAATGAAAAACTGTTTTTT
CASSFSSGQLNEKLFF
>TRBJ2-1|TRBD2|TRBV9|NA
TGTGCCAGCAGCGTAGAAGCGGGGGGGCCAATGGATGAGCAGTTCTTC
CASSVEAGGPMDEQFF
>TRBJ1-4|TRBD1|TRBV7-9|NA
TGTTCCAGCAGCTTAGCCCTGGGACAGCTTAATGAAAAACTGTTTTTT
CSSSLALGQLNEKLFF
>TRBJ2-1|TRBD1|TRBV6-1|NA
TGTGCCAGCAGTGACCACCCAGGGGGAGAGTCCTACAATGAGCAGTTCTTC
CASSDHPGGESYNEQFF
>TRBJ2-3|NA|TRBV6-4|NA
TGTGCCAGCAGTGATAGTACAGGCTCAGATACGCAGTATTTT
CASSDSTGSDTQYF
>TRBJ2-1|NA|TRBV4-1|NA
TGCGCCAGCAGCCAAGTCATGGGAGGGGGCTACAATGAGCAGTTCTTC
CASSQVMGGGYNEQFF
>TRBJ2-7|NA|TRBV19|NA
TGTGCCAGTAGTACCCCGACTAAGAGAGGGCAGTACTTC
CASSTPTKRGQYF
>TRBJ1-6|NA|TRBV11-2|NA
TGTGCCAGCAGCCCGTGGGGAGGCGGTTCTTGGAATTCACCCCTCCACTTT
CASSPWGGGSWNSPLHF
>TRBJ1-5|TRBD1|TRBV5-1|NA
TGCGCCAGCAGCTGGGACAGCCCTAATCAGCCCCAGCATTTT
CASSWDSPNQPQHF
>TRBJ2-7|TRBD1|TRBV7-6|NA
TGTGCCAGCAGCTTAGCTGCAGGGGGCACCTACGAGCAGTACTTC
CASSLAAGGTYEQYF
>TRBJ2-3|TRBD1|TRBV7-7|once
TGTGCCAGCAGCTTGGGACAGGGGGTTGGCACAGATACGCAGTATTTT
CASSLGQGVGTDTQYF
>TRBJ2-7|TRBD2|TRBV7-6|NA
TGTGCCAGCAGCTTACGTTCTAGCGGGGAATGGCAGTACTTC
CASSLRSSGEWQYF
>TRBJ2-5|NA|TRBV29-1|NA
TGCAGCGTTGATCCCTCAGGGGGGGAGACCCAGTACTTC
CSVDPSGGETQYF
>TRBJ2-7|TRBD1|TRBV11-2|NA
TGTGCCAGCAGCTTAGACGGGACAGCATACGAGCAGTACTTC
CASSLDGTAYEQYF
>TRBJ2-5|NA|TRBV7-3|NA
TGTGCCAGCAGCTTCGGGGCGGGGGAGACCCAGTACTTC
CASSFGAGETQYF
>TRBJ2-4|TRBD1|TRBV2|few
TGTGCCAGCAGACCGGACAGGGGTCGGAACATTCAGTACTTC
CASRPDRGRNIQYF
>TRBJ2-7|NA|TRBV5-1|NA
TGCGCCAGCAGCTCCGAGGGTCGAATGAGCTCCTACGAGCAGTACTTC
CASSSEGRMSSYEQYF
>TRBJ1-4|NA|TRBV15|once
TGTGCCACCAGCAGAGATTGGGGGCTTAATGAAAAACTGTTTTTT
CATSRDWGLNEKLFF
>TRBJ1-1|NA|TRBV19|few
TGTGCCAGTTACAGGAACACTGAAGCTTTCTTT
CASYRNTEAFF